Sequencing of this T cell receptor (beta chain) was carried out in a study of blood T cell repertoires in COVID-19. About the study: Samples taken during acute and convalescent COVID-19 were collected in the United States, Italy and Spain. T cells, B-cell-depleted T cells, or PBMCs supplied cDNA or gDNA.

The CDR3 contains 13 residues. The V end lost 7 bases, the J end lost 1 base, and 13 bases lay between the germline ends. The germline V gene has CDR1 SQVTM and CDR2 ANQGSEA. In the study's own analysis: Counts of nucleated cells, estimated from reference gene primer amplification, were obtained. Only in-frame clones appear in the TCRdb table, and some are missing; sequencing was by immunoSEQ multiplex PCR. V, J and clone size are those of that table, while D and trimming were read from the DNA. The sample has 150,000 to 200,000 clones; over 80% are singletons. This clonotype was sampled from a woman in her thirties with acute or convalescent COVID-19. Sequenced: peripheral blood. This chain joins TRBV29-1 and TRBJ1-1, with D tentatively TRBD1 (6 bases). The DNA of the CDR3 is TGCAGCGGATGCAGGGGCGGGAACACTGAAGCTTTCTTT. Its protein product is CSGCRGGNTEAFF.